This entry lists 15 T cell receptor beta chains sequenced from one sample in a study of T-cell reconstitution after alpha-beta-depleted transplantation in children. The antigens these receptors bind are not known. Findings of the study overall: Among T cells one year after transplant, newly produced cells accounted for most counts and diversity.

It was with unique molecular identifiers that the TCRbeta library was prepared. TCRdb reprocessed the PCR reads with MiXCR, giving one entry per CDR3 protein. Among fewer than 350,000 distinct CDR3 sequences, roughly 8.2% were seen once, and the ten largest hold 9.1%. Sequenced here: peripheral blood, sampled 360 days after TCRalphabeta/CD19-depleted stem cell transplant. The receptor set was obtained from a female patient between 2 and 10 years old who had a stem cell transplant for Fanconi anemia, so the T cells may come from the graft donor.

This clonotype has at least ten counts. The V call is TRBV7-8, the J call TRBJ2-1; TRBD2 agrees at 13 bases. The CDR3 covers 17 residues. The V segment lost 4 bases and the J segment 4 bases; nucleotides outside the gene matches: 7. The germline CDR1 and CDR2 sequences are SGHVS and FQNEAQ. Written as DNA, the CDR3 is TGTGCCAGCAGCTACATACTAGCGGGGGGGCCGTACAATGAGCAGTTCTTC. Protein sequence: CASSYILAGGPYNEQFF.

The sample holds a few counts of this clonotype. The V and J genes are TRBV9 and TRBJ1-4, with 9 bases that match TRBD1. Germline V gives CDR1 SGDLS, CDR2 YYNGEE. Unmatched junction bases numbered 11, after V lost 3 bases and J lost 5 bases. This CDR3 comprises 17 residues. The CDR3, as DNA: TGTGCCAGCAGCGCGGGACAGGGCAACGGCGGGAATGAAAAACTGTTTTTT. It translates to CASSAGQGNGGNEKLFF. The full variable domain, with the rest looked up from reference TRBV9 and TRBJ1-4, is DSGVTQTPKHLITATGQRVTLRCSPRSGDLSVYWYQQSLDQGLQFLIQYYNGEERAKGNILERFSAQQFPDLHSELNLSSLELGDSALYFCASSAGQGNGGNEKLFFGSGTQLSVL.

This chain links TRBV21-1 with TRBJ1-2; the table's D gene call, TRBD1, was not cross checked with the DNA. TRBV21-1 is an annotated pseudogene. The CDR3 is 15 residues long. As DNA, the CDR3 is TGTGCCAGCAGTGATAACAGGGGAGGAAACTATGGCTACACCTTC. Translation: CASSDNRGGNYGYTF.

The chain is built from TRBV5-6 and TRBJ1-2, with D maybe TRBD1 (5 bases). The CDR3 is made up of 15 amino acids. The germline V and J ends were trimmed by 0 bases and 7 bases, with 16 bases remaining between them. From germline, CDR1 is SGHDT and CDR2 YYEEEE. The CDR3 sequence: CASSLAGTGWGGYTF. CDR3 in DNA: TGTGCCAGCAGCTTGGCCGGAACAGGTTGGGGTGGCTACACCTTC.

The chain has TRBV27 and TRBJ2-3; weak D call: TRBD2 (5 bases). The CDR3 consists of 11 residues. V lost 5 bases to trimming and J lost 14 bases, with 14 bases between them. Looked up from germline, CDR1 is MNHEY and CDR2 is SMNVEV (reference sequence). The CDR3 loop is CASSPGIIRYF. In DNA, the CDR3 is TGTGCCAGCAGTCCCGGGATAATTCGGTATTTT.

This clonotype was found a few times. The chain joins TRBV2 to TRBJ1-1; D is uncertain. This CDR3 region has 12 residues. Trimming left V 4 bases short and J 7 bases short, with 10 bases between. Germline CDR1 and CDR2: SNHLY and FYNNEI. Here the CDR3 reads CASSANSREAFF. CDR3 nucleotide sequence: TGTGCCAGCAGTGCTAACAGCCGTGAAGCTTTCTTT. Filled out from reference TRBV2 and TRBJ1-1, the complete variable domain reads EPEVTQTPSHQVTQMGQEVILRCVPISNHLYFYWYRQILGQKVEFLVSFYNNEISEKSEIFDDQFSVERPDGSNFTLKIRSTKLEDSAMYFCASSANSREAFFGQGTRLTVV.

This clonotype has ten or more counts. The rearrangement uses TRBV29-1 and TRBJ2-3; D may be TRBD2 (6 bases). This CDR3 spans 13 amino acids. V dropped 7 bases and J dropped 0 bases, with 11 bases sitting between them. Per germline, CDR1 SQVTM and CDR2 ANQGSEA. The CDR3 DNA is TGCAGCGCTTGGGGGGAGAGCACAGATACGCAGTATTTT. It encodes CSAWGESTDTQYF.

This clonotype has a handful of counts. The chain uses TRBV5-6 and TRBJ2-1, with TRBD2 as a possible D gene (7 bases). The CDR3 is 15 residues long. V lost 3 bases and J lost 4, with 14 bases in between. Germline V gene data show CDR1 as SGHDT and CDR2 as YYEEEE. This chain's CDR3 is CASSWGGLRYNEQFF. The CDR3 DNA follows: TGTGCCAGCAGCTGGGGGGGGCTTAGATACAATGAGCAGTTCTTC.

Only a few counts were recorded for this clonotype. The chain recombines TRBV20-1 with TRBJ1-5, with a tentative D call TRBD1 (5 bases). From germline, CDR1 is DFQATT and CDR2 SNEGSKA (reference sequence). The germline V and J ends were trimmed by 1 base and 5 bases, with 9 bases remaining between them. This CDR3 is 13 amino acids long. DNA for the CDR3: TGCAGTGCTAGAGCGACAGCGGATCAGCCCCAGCATTTT. Translated: CSARATADQPQHF.

There are a few counts of this clonotype. The chain joins TRBV18 to TRBJ2-2; TRBD1 or TRBD2 may be the D gene (5 bases each). CDR1 is KGHSH, CDR2 LQKENI, per germline. The CDR3 loop spans 16 amino acids. Deletions cut 3 bases from V and 0 bases from J, with 11 bases between. The CDR3 DNA is TGTGCCAGCTCACCGAGGGGAAGGGCGAACACCGGGGAGCTGTTTTTT. The encoded protein is CASSPRGRANTGELFF.

This clonotype was seen repeatedly, ten times or more. The chain uses TRBV9 and TRBJ2-3; no clear D gene. The germline CDR1 and CDR2 sequences are SGDLS and YYNGEE. This CDR3 comprises 13 residues. Deletions cut 2 bases from V and 2 bases from J, with 6 bases between. Here the CDR3 DNA reads TGTGCCAGCAGCGTTCGGCTCACAGATACGCAGTATTTT. Translating gives CASSVRLTDTQYF.

In this sample, this clonotype turned up a few times. The chain links TRBV6-1 to TRBJ1-2, with 7 bases fitting TRBD1. CDR3 length: 13 amino acids. CDR1 is MNHNS and CDR2 is SASEGT in the germline V gene. Germline trimming cut 6 bases from V and 2 bases from J; bases unmatched to any gene: 3. In DNA, the CDR3 is TGTGCCAGCAGACCAGGGGGGAACTATGGCTACACCTTC. It translates to CASRPGGNYGYTF.

At least ten counts were recorded for this clonotype. The rearrangement links TRBV29-1 to TRBJ2-3; D perhaps matches TRBD2 (5 bases). CDR1 and CDR2 from the germline V gene are SQVTM and ANQGSEA. V lost 0 bases and J 4 bases, leaving 11 bases between the germline ends. The CDR3 length is 14 residues. CDR3 coding DNA: TGCAGCGTTGAAGAAGGGCTAGCAGCAGATACGCAGTATTTT. It encodes CSVEEGLAADTQYF.

This clonotype was observed a few times. This sequence joins TRBV6-1 and TRBJ2-5; TRBD1 agrees at 8 bases. Germline-derived CDR1 and CDR2 are MNHNS and SASEGT. After removal of 6 bases from V and 1 base from J, the junction contained 4 bases not matched to a gene. The CDR3 is made up of 14 amino acids. CDR3 amino acids: CASRADRAQETQYF. The CDR3 DNA reads TGTGCCAGCAGAGCGGACAGGGCCCAAGAGACCCAGTACTTC.

Concerning this clonotype itself: At one end, the junction sequence differs from germline, possibly due to a read error. The chain combines TRBV12-3 or TRBV12-4 with TRBJ1-5; D possibly corresponds to TRBD1 (6 bases). This CDR3 spans 18 amino acids. Here the CDR3 reads CACSRRGGSSSGNQPQHF. In DNA form, the CDR3 reads TGTGCCTGCAGTCGAAGGGGGGGCAGTTCGAGCGGGAATCAGCCCCAGCATTTT.